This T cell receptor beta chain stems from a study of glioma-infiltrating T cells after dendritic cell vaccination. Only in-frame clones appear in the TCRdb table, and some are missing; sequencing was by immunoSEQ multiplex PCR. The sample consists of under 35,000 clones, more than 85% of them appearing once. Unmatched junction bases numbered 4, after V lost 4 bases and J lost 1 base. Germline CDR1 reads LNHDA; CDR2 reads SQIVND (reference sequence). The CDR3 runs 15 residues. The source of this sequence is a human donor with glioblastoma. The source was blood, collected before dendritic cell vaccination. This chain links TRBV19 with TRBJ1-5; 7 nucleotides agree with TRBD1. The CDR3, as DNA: TGTGCCAGTAGTACCAGGGGGGTAAGCAATCAGCCCCAGCATTTT. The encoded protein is CASSTRGVSNQPQHF.